A selection of T cell receptor beta chains follows, all from one sample in a study of shared clonotypes between healthy human individuals. Here immunoSEQ multiplex PCR was the method, and the copy in TCRdb shows in-frame clones only, minus some. The sample lists fewer than 650,000 clones, 76% occurring once. Sequenced: PBMCs. These receptors originate from a woman between 40 and 55 years old in good health. Some clones in this sample may be carry-over from other donors' samples. CDR3s include the opening cysteine and the closing phenylalanine or tryptophan. The D gene is left open where the match is weak. The size of a clone is reported for some rows only, either as once, few or many, or as a class for expanded clones.

TRBV9	TRBJ1-3	.	.	TGTGCCAGCAGCGTAGGAGGGAACTCTGGAAACACCATATATTTT	CASSVGGNSGNTIYF
TRBV10-3	TRBJ2-7	.	.	TGTGCCATCGATGGGGTTTCCTACGAGCAGTACTTC	CAIDGVSYEQYF
TRBV30	TRBJ2-7	few	.	TGTGCCTGGAGTCGGGGAAATACTAACTACGAGCAGTACTTC	CAWSRGNTNYEQYF
TRBV28	TRBJ1-5	.	TRBD1	TGTGCCAGCCGAGCAGGGGGGGTGAATCAGCCCCAGCATTTT	CASRAGGVNQPQHF
TRBV4-3	TRBJ1-2	.	TRBD1	TGCGCCAGCAGCCCCTCGGACAGGGGCGTTTATGGCTACACCTTC	CASSPSDRGVYGYTF
TRBV5-5	TRBJ1-1	few	TRBD1	TGTGCCAGCAGCCGACAGGGGAACACTGAAGCTTTCTTT	CASSRQGNTEAFF
TRBV4-2	TRBJ2-2	.	.	TGTGCCAGCAGCCAAGATCCCACAAGCAGTTCCGGGGAGCTGTTTTTT	CASSQDPTSSSGELFF
TRBV30	TRBJ1-1	many	.	TGTGCCTGGTCCAAACCCAGGTTCGCGACTGAAGCTTTCTTT	CAWSKPRFATEAFF
TRBV10-2	TRBJ1-4	once	TRBD1	TGCGCCAGCACCTGGACAGGGACTAATGAAAAACTGTTTTTT	CASTWTGTNEKLFF
TRBV12-5	TRBJ1-1	once	.	TGTGCTAGTGGTTCTCAGTTGGTGGGGGCTTTCTTT	CASGSQLVGAFF
TRBV2	TRBJ2-5	.	TRBD1	TGTGCCAGCTGGGAACAAGACAGGGGGTATCAGACCCAGTACTTC	CASWEQDRGYQTQYF
TRBV28	TRBJ2-1	few	.	TGTGCCAGCAGCACAGGTTACAATGAGCAGTTCTTC	CASSTGYNEQFF
TRBV2	TRBJ2-1	.	TRBD2	TGTGCCAGCAGTACCGGACTAGCGGGAGGATATGAGCAGTTCTTC	CASSTGLAGGYEQFF
TRBV11-2	TRBJ2-1	.	.	TGTGCCAGCAGCACGACCGACAGGACACGATCCTACAATGAGCAGTTCTTC	CASSTTDRTRSYNEQFF
TRBV4-3	TRBJ2-2	.	.	TGCGCCAGCAGCCCCATCGCCGGGGAGCTGTTTTTT	CASSPIAGELFF
TRBV4-1	TRBJ1-3	.	.	TGCGCCAGCAGCCAACCTGCACAGGGAAGAGGTACCATATATTTT	CASSQPAQGRGTIYF
TRBV28	TRBJ2-2	.	.	TGTGCCAGCAGTTTAGGTAGTCGCACCGGGGAGCTGTTTTTT	CASSLGSRTGELFF
TRBV5-8	TRBJ2-3	.	.	TGTGCCAGCAGCAGATTCTCTGGGACCACAGATACGCAGTATTTT	CASSRFSGTTDTQYF
TRBV19	TRBJ1-2	.	.	TGTGCCAGTAGTATAGCGCAGACGGGGATCTATGGCTACACCTTC	CASSIAQTGIYGYTF
TRBV28	TRBJ2-7	many	.	TGTGCCAGCCCCCTCCAGGGAACCGTCTGCGAGCAGTACTTC	CASPLQGTVCEQYF
TRBV30	TRBJ2-2	.	TRBD2	TGTGCCTGGAGAGCGGGAGGGCCTGACACCGGGGAGCTGTTTTTT	CAWRAGGPDTGELFF
TRBV6-1	TRBJ1-5	.	.	TGTGCCAGCAGTGAACACCTCAATCAGCCCCAGCATTTT	CASSEHLNQPQHF
TRBV19	TRBJ1-2	few	.	TGTGCCAGTAGTGCTACAGGGTTTGAGTATGGCTACACCTTC	CASSATGFEYGYTF
TRBV6-5	TRBJ2-7	.	.	TGTGCCAGCAGTTACGGCGGGTCCTACGAGCAGTACTTC	CASSYGGSYEQYF
TRBV7-7	TRBJ2-2	once	.	TGTGCCAGCAGCTTTGGGAGCCCAGGAGCCGGGGAGCTGTTTTTT	CASSFGSPGAGELFF
TRBV7-3	TRBJ2-3	.	.	TGTGCCAGCAGCACCCATACTAAGCCCAGTCGACGCATCGATACGCAGTATTTT	CASSTHTKPSRRIDTQYF
TRBV13	TRBJ2-3	.	TRBD2	TGTGCCAGCAGCTTTGCGGGAGCGTCGACAGATACGCAGTATTTT	CASSFAGASTDTQYF
TRBV18	TRBJ1-3	.	.	TGTGCCAGCTCACCACGAGGGACACAACCTCCGACCATATATTTT	CASSPRGTQPPTIYF
TRBV10-3	TRBJ2-3	.	.	TGTGCCATCAGTGATTTGGGAGATACGCAGTATTTT	CAISDLGDTQYF
TRBV6-1	TRBJ2-3	.	.	TGTGCCAGCAGTGAGGCGACTCGGTGGGCGCAGTATTTT	CASSEATRWAQYF
TRBV28	TRBJ2-3	many	TRBD2	TGTGCCAGCAGTCCCGGGGGACTAGCGGGAGGGCGGCGGTTTCGGGCGCAGTATTTT	CASSPGGLAGGRRFRAQYF
TRBV27	TRBJ1-2	.	.	TGTGCCAGCAGTTTATCGGTCAGCACCTCTCTTAGGGATGGCTACACCTTC	CASSLSVSTSLRDGYTF
TRBV2	TRBJ2-5	few	TRBD2	TGTGCCAGCACCCCGGGACTAGCGGACCAAGAGACCCAGTACTTC	CASTPGLADQETQYF
TRBV5-1	TRBJ2-3	.	.	TGCGCCAGCAGCTCCGTTTTGGCCACAGATACGCAGTATTTT	CASSSVLATDTQYF
TRBV30	TRBJ1-1	.	.	TGTGCCTGGATCGGCGGAGGCACTGAAGCTTTCTTT	CAWIGGGTEAFF
TRBV5-1	TRBJ2-7	.	.	TGCGCCAGCAGCTCGGACGGAAGCTCCTACGAGCAGTACTTC	CASSSDGSSYEQYF
TRBV18	TRBJ2-4	.	.	TGTGCCAGCTCGCCTCCGGACAGTAAAAACATTCAGTACTTC	CASSPPDSKNIQYF
TRBV11-2	TRBJ2-2	.	.	TGTGCCAGCACGTGGGGCCTAGGGAACACCGAGGAGCTGTTTTTT	CASTWGLGNTEELFF
TRBV11-2	TRBJ2-2	.	.	TGTGCCAGCAGCCCGAATACGCGGACCGGGGAGCTGTTTTTT	CASSPNTRTGELFF
TRBV6-4	TRBJ1-5	.	.	TGTGCCAGCATGCGAAGCAATCAGCCCCAGCATTTT	CASMRSNQPQHF
TRBV28	TRBJ2-5	.	TRBD2	TGTGCCAGCAGTTTTAGCGGGAGGGGGGAAGAGACCCAGTACTTC	CASSFSGRGEETQYF
TRBV21-1	TRBJ2-7	.	.	TGTGCCAGCAGGGCCCTAGCGGGAGGGCATTACTACGAGCAGTACTTC	CASRALAGGHYYEQYF
TRBV30	TRBJ2-1	.	.	TGTGCCTGGAGTGTAAGCCCTAGCTCGTGGGAGCAGTTCTTC	CAWSVSPSSWEQFF
TRBV11-2	TRBJ2-7	.	.	TGTGCCAGCAGACGGTGGGTATCATCCTACGAGCAGTACTTC	CASRRWVSSYEQYF
TRBV6-4	TRBJ1-2	.	.	TGTGCCAGCACCTTCCCAGACAGAGGGTATAACTATGGCTACACCTTC	CASTFPDRGYNYGYTF
TRBV2	TRBJ2-5	few	TRBD2	TGTGCCAGCAGTAGCCTAGCGGGAGGGCAAGAGACCCAGTACTTC	CASSSLAGGQETQYF
TRBV9	TRBJ2-1	.	TRBD2	TGCGCCAGCAGCGCCGCGGGAGCGCCCAACAATGAGCAGTTCTTC	CASSAAGAPNNEQFF
TRBV23-1	TRBJ2-7	.	TRBD1	TGCGCCAGCGGCCGGGACAGGGTAGTTTACGAGCAGTACTTC	CASGRDRVVYEQYF
TRBV28	TRBJ2-7	few	TRBD1	TGTGCCAGCGGGACAGCCTACGAGCAGTACTTC	CASGTAYEQYF
TRBV29-1	TRBJ2-5	.	TRBD2	TGCAGCGTCCATCCCTCTAGCGGGAGGGGGCAAAAGACCCAGTACTTC	CSVHPSSGRGQKTQYF
TRBV2	TRBJ2-7	.	.	TGTGCCAGCAGTGAACTCCTTACCGAGCAGTACTTC	CASSELLTEQYF
TRBV7-9	TRBJ1-5	once	.	TGTGCCAGCAGCCTCTTAAATGGGGCGAATCAGCCCCAGCATTTT	CASSLLNGANQPQHF
TRBV9	TRBJ2-6	.	.	TGTGCCAGCAGCGTTAGTGGTGGCTCTGGGGCCAACGTCCTGACTTTC	CASSVSGGSGANVLTF
TRBV29-1	TRBJ2-5	.	.	TGCAGCGTTGGTCAGCGTTGGGGAGAGACCCAGTACTTC	CSVGQRWGETQYF
TRBV5-1	TRBJ2-1	.	.	TGCGCCAGCAGCTTGACTAACCCCCGATTGAATGAGCAGTTCTTC	CASSLTNPRLNEQFF
TRBV6-5	TRBJ2-5	.	.	TGTGCCAGCAGTCACCCCGGGGCAGAGACCCAGTACTTC	CASSHPGAETQYF
TRBV18	TRBJ2-1	.	TRBD1	TGTGCCAGCTCACCCTCAGGGGGCTACAATGAGCAGTTCTTC	CASSPSGGYNEQFF
TRBV6-4	TRBJ1-5	once	TRBD1	TGTGCCAGCAGTGACGGGACAGGGGGCAATCAGCCCCAGCATTTT	CASSDGTGGNQPQHF
TRBV10-3	TRBJ2-2	once	.	TGTGCCATCACGGAAGCGGCCCCATCTGCCGCCGGGGAGCTGTTTTTT	CAITEAAPSAAGELFF